This T cell receptor beta chain is from a study of Graves' ophthalmopathy and Graves' hyperthyroidism. PBMCs originated in approximately 9.1 ml of fresh peripheral blood. For repertoire sequencing, the TCR beta CDR3 regions were amplified from RNA transcripts. Amplification began with first-round RT-PCR using HTBI primers, then second-round multiplex PCR was performed. One entry per CDR3 protein, called by TCRdb with MiXCR from the multiplex PCR reads. The data contain 400,000 to 450,000 distinct CDR3 sequences, approximately 21% of them singletons. The V and J ends lost 0 bases and 0 bases, in that order; junction bases with no gene match: 1. The CDR3 sequence is 16 residues long. Germline V gene sequence: CDR1 DFQATT, CDR2 SNEGSKA (reference sequence). There are many counts of this clonotype.

The clonotype originates from a woman under 30 with stable Graves' hyperthyroidism. The chain is built from TRBV20-1 and TRBJ2-4; 11 bases fit TRBD2. Sequencing was done on a sample of peripheral blood. CDR3 coding DNA: TGCAGTGCTAGAGATGGACTAGCGGGAGCCAAAAACATTCAGTACTTC. It encodes CSARDGLAGAKNIQYF.